A selection of T cell receptor beta chains follows, all from one sample in a study of Graves' ophthalmopathy and Graves' hyperthyroidism. One entry per CDR3 protein results from TCRdb running MiXCR on the multiplex PCR reads. Of almost 750,000 distinct CDR3 sequences listed, roughly two fifths are singletons. Input material: peripheral blood. Receptors originate from an adult man with Graves' ophthalmopathy. Both conserved end residues are part of each CDR3. Clone size appears in some rows only: once, few, many, or a class for an expanded clone.

clone_size v_call cdr3_aa
once TRBV25-1 CASSESGGGQGTYNEQFF
. TRBV14 CASSQWTSGNYEQYF
many TRBV29-1 CSVDPRPQETQYF
. TRBV10-3 CASSLRQTYQETQYF
. TRBV10-3 CAISGRDTEAFF
few TRBV11-2 CASSPVGGRSSYEQYF
many TRBV7-9 CASSFSGQETQYF
. TRBV20-1 CSASDRAVGYEQYF
. TRBV7-9 CASSSTGASTEAFF
many TRBV29-1 CSVEDGSASANYGYTF
many TRBV29-1 CSASGGWDGELFF
many TRBV7-8 CASSTQTVNTEAFF
. TRBV12-3/TRBV12-4 CASRDTGDPLGYTF
few TRBV19 CASSIVQGSYGYTF
many TRBV29-1 CSVEGEGGSGNTIYF
. TRBV7-9 CASSSTPGGHEQYF
few TRBV7-9 CASSLLTGTGKTYEQYF
. TRBV10-3 CAISVTARETQYF
many TRBV7-9 CASIAGGDSNYGYTF
many TRBV10-3 CAISVGDSRSEQYF
. TRBV15 CATSRRLAEGPNEKLFF
few TRBV29-1 CSVGPGLNSGNTIYF
few TRBV29-1 CSGGQGVSYEQYF
many TRBV15 CATSSTKQGVGYGYTF
few TRBV14 CASSQREGLRQGTQYF